This T cell receptor beta chain originates from a study of blood T cell repertoires in COVID-19. Authors' data handling: Researchers report that nucleated cell counts were estimated from reference gene primer amplification. Data came from immunoSEQ multiplex PCR; TCRdb stores just in-frame clones and leaves some out. V, J and clone size were drawn from that table, and D and trimming were deduced from the DNA. The repertoire holds around 450,000 clones, with nearly 90% as singletons. The receptor comes from a woman between 18 and 29 years old with acute COVID-19. Sequenced: PBMCs or T cells enriched from blood (not recorded which).

CDR3 nucleotides: TGTGCCACCAGTGATCGGACAGGCGGCAATCAGCCCCAGCATTTT. Amino acids: CATSDRTGGNQPQHF. The rearrangement links TRBV24-1 to TRBJ1-5, with TRBD1 identical over 7 bases. This CDR3 is built from 15 residues. Germline CDR1 KGHDR, CDR2 SFDVKD. Trimming at V came to 3 bases and at J to 2 bases, leaving 3 bases not matched to a gene.